Listed below are T cell receptor beta chains from one sample, sequenced in a study of patients and donors after allogeneic stem cell transplantation. TCRdb re-called the RT-PCR reads with MiXCR, one entry per CDR3 protein. The sample shows 98,000 or so distinct CDR3 sequences, approximately 40% of them seen only once. The specimen was blood, either unsorted or a sorted T cell fraction (not recorded which). The receptors were gathered from a human donor who was either an allogeneic HSCT recipient or a stem cell or donor lymphocyte infusion donor (not recorded which). It is not recorded whose cells these are; they may come from a transplant donor. Each CDR3 is given with its conserved first and last residue. Each record gives: V gene, J gene, clone size, D gene, CDR3 length, CDR3 protein, CDR3 DNA. The D gene is left open where the match is weak. Size is stated for part of the rows, as once, few or many counts, or as a class when the clone is expanded.

v_call: TRBV28; j_call: TRBJ1-6; clone_size: -; d_call: -; cdr3_length: 12; cdr3_aa: CASSFLHSPLHF; cdr3_nt: TGTGCCAGCAGTTTTCTTCATTCACCCCTCCACTTT
v_call: TRBV4-3; j_call: TRBJ2-1; clone_size: -; d_call: TRBD2; cdr3_length: 18; cdr3_aa: CASSQEPAGTRGGNEQFF; cdr3_nt: TGCGCCAGCAGCCAAGAGCCCGCCGGGACTAGAGGTGGCAATGAGCAGTTCTTC
v_call: TRBV24-1; j_call: TRBJ1-2; clone_size: -; d_call: -; cdr3_length: 12; cdr3_aa: CATGTDKYGYTF; cdr3_nt: TGTGCCACTGGGACGGACAAATATGGCTACACCTTC
v_call: TRBV12-3/TRBV12-4; j_call: TRBJ2-1; clone_size: -; d_call: -; cdr3_length: 15; cdr3_aa: CASSSRGSSYNEQFF; cdr3_nt: TGTGCCAGCAGTTCCCGGGGCAGCTCCTACAATGAGCAGTTCTTC
v_call: TRBV4-3; j_call: TRBJ2-7; clone_size: few; d_call: -; cdr3_length: 15; cdr3_aa: CASSQEGQGSHEQYF; cdr3_nt: TGCGCCAGCAGCCAAGAAGGGCAGGGTAGCCACGAGCAGTACTTC
v_call: TRBV6-1; j_call: TRBJ1-5; clone_size: few; d_call: -; cdr3_length: 14; cdr3_aa: CASSELGYGQPQHF; cdr3_nt: TGTGCCAGCAGTGAACTGGGGTACGGTCAGCCCCAGCATTTT
v_call: TRBV12-3/TRBV12-4; j_call: TRBJ2-1; clone_size: few; d_call: TRBD2; cdr3_length: 13; cdr3_aa: CASSVAGADEQFF; cdr3_nt: TGTGCCAGCAGTGTAGCGGGAGCAGATGAGCAGTTCTTC
v_call: TRBV7-9; j_call: TRBJ1-2; clone_size: few; d_call: -; cdr3_length: 17; cdr3_aa: CASSLITWRKKGYGYTF; cdr3_nt: TGTGCCAGCAGCTTAATCACCTGGAGAAAAAAGGGCTATGGCTACACCTTC
v_call: TRBV9; j_call: TRBJ2-7; clone_size: -; d_call: -; cdr3_length: 17; cdr3_aa: CASSVALRLVWPYEQYF; cdr3_nt: TGTGCCAGCAGCGTAGCCCTTAGACTAGTCTGGCCCTACGAGCAGTACTTC
v_call: TRBV28; j_call: TRBJ1-5; clone_size: few; d_call: -; cdr3_length: 15; cdr3_aa: CASSFVPSENQPQHF; cdr3_nt: TGTGCCAGCAGTTTCGTACCTTCAGAGAATCAGCCCCAGCATTTT
v_call: TRBV20-1; j_call: TRBJ1-5; clone_size: -; d_call: -; cdr3_length: 14; cdr3_aa: CSASPTVGNQPQHF; cdr3_nt: TGCAGTGCTAGCCCGACAGTGGGTAATCAGCCCCAGCATTTT
v_call: TRBV12-3/TRBV12-4; j_call: TRBJ2-7; clone_size: -; d_call: TRBD1; cdr3_length: 14; cdr3_aa: CASQDRADSNEQYF; cdr3_nt: TGTGCCAGCCAGGACAGGGCAGATAGCAACGAGCAGTACTTC
v_call: TRBV7-8; j_call: TRBJ2-5; clone_size: -; d_call: TRBD2; cdr3_length: 15; cdr3_aa: CASSFRLAGVETQYF; cdr3_nt: TGTGCCAGCAGCTTCAGACTAGCGGGAGTAGAGACCCAGTACTTC
v_call: TRBV12-3/TRBV12-4; j_call: TRBJ1-2; clone_size: few; d_call: -; cdr3_length: 15; cdr3_aa: CASSTLGVGVSGYTF; cdr3_nt: TGTGCCAGCAGTACCCTCGGGGTAGGGGTTTCGGGCTACACCTTC
v_call: TRBV29-1; j_call: TRBJ2-1; clone_size: -; d_call: TRBD2; cdr3_length: 14; cdr3_aa: CSVGTSGYRNEQFF; cdr3_nt: TGCAGCGTTGGGACTAGCGGGTATAGGAATGAGCAGTTCTTC
v_call: TRBV7-2; j_call: TRBJ2-3; clone_size: -; d_call: TRBD1; cdr3_length: 15; cdr3_aa: CASRKGQAITDTQYF; cdr3_nt: TGTGCCAGCAGAAAAGGACAGGCCATAACAGATACGCAGTATTTT
v_call: TRBV10-3; j_call: TRBJ2-1; clone_size: few; d_call: TRBD2; cdr3_length: 12; cdr3_aa: CAISGTSGEQFF; cdr3_nt: TGTGCCATCAGTGGGACTAGCGGAGAGCAGTTCTTC
v_call: TRBV6-5; j_call: TRBJ1-6; clone_size: -; d_call: -; cdr3_length: 14; cdr3_aa: CASSYGGRNSPLHF; cdr3_nt: TGTGCCAGCAGTTACGGGGGACGTAATTCACCCCTCCACTTT
v_call: TRBV29-1; j_call: TRBJ2-7; clone_size: -; d_call: -; cdr3_length: 11; cdr3_aa: CSVETVYEQYF; cdr3_nt: TGCAGCGTAGAGACAGTCTACGAGCAGTACTTC
v_call: TRBV25-1; j_call: TRBJ1-6; clone_size: -; d_call: -; cdr3_length: 13; cdr3_aa: CASSESSITPLHF; cdr3_nt: TGTGCCAGCAGTGAATCGTCGATTACACCCCTCCACTTT
v_call: TRBV6-5; j_call: TRBJ2-1; clone_size: few; d_call: -; cdr3_length: 16; cdr3_aa: CASSGRVGSSYNEQFF; cdr3_nt: TGTGCCAGCAGTGGCCGAGTCGGGAGCTCCTACAATGAGCAGTTCTTC
v_call: TRBV12-3/TRBV12-4; j_call: TRBJ1-2; clone_size: -; d_call: -; cdr3_length: 16; cdr3_aa: CASSLSLTGQNYGYTF; cdr3_nt: TGTGCCAGCAGTTTAAGTTTGACAGGACAAAACTATGGCTACACCTTC
v_call: TRBV12-3/TRBV12-4; j_call: TRBJ2-7; clone_size: -; d_call: TRBD2; cdr3_length: 13; cdr3_aa: CASRKAGGYEQYF; cdr3_nt: TGTGCCAGCAGGAAAGCGGGAGGGTACGAGCAGTACTTC
v_call: TRBV25-1; j_call: TRBJ1-6; clone_size: few; d_call: TRBD1; cdr3_length: 14; cdr3_aa: CASTGTGYNSPLHF; cdr3_nt: TGTGCCAGCACCGGGACAGGCTATAATTCACCCCTCCACTTT
v_call: TRBV16; j_call: TRBJ1-4; clone_size: few; d_call: TRBD1; cdr3_length: 15; cdr3_aa: CASSQQGTVNEKLFF; cdr3_nt: TGTGCCAGCAGCCAGCAGGGGACAGTGAATGAAAAACTGTTTTTT
v_call: TRBV27; j_call: TRBJ1-1; clone_size: few; d_call: TRBD1; cdr3_length: 16; cdr3_aa: CASSLLPGTVNTEAFF; cdr3_nt: TGTGCCAGCAGTTTACTTCCAGGGACAGTGAACACTGAAGCTTTCTTT
v_call: TRBV20-1; j_call: TRBJ2-1; clone_size: -; d_call: -; cdr3_length: 12; cdr3_aa: CSVPPVGNEQFF; cdr3_nt: TGCAGTGTTCCTCCGGTTGGCAATGAGCAGTTCTTC
v_call: TRBV11-2; j_call: TRBJ1-2; clone_size: few; d_call: -; cdr3_length: 15; cdr3_aa: CASSSDSEANYGYTF; cdr3_nt: TGTGCCAGCAGCTCGGACAGCGAAGCTAACTATGGCTACACCTTC
v_call: TRBV15; j_call: TRBJ2-1; clone_size: -; d_call: -; cdr3_length: 15; cdr3_aa: CATSRDRATYNEQFF; cdr3_nt: TGTGCCACCAGCAGAGACAGGGCTACCTACAATGAGCAGTTCTTC
v_call: TRBV19; j_call: TRBJ2-7; clone_size: few; d_call: TRBD2; cdr3_length: 15; cdr3_aa: CASSITSGSSYEQYF; cdr3_nt: TGTGCCAGTAGTATCACTAGCGGGAGTTCCTACGAGCAGTACTTC
v_call: TRBV4-2; j_call: TRBJ2-3; clone_size: -; d_call: TRBD1; cdr3_length: 14; cdr3_aa: CASSRGQPLDTQYF; cdr3_nt: TGTGCCAGCAGCCGGGGACAGCCTTTAGATACGCAGTATTTT
v_call: TRBV14; j_call: TRBJ1-6; clone_size: -; d_call: -; cdr3_length: 14; cdr3_aa: CASSQVGGGSPLHF; cdr3_nt: TGTGCCAGCAGCCAAGTAGGTGGCGGATCACCCCTCCACTTT
v_call: TRBV7-9; j_call: TRBJ2-7; clone_size: -; d_call: -; cdr3_length: 13; cdr3_aa: CASSLGADYEQYF; cdr3_nt: TGTGCCAGCAGCTTAGGGGCAGACTACGAGCAGTACTTC
v_call: TRBV28; j_call: TRBJ1-1; clone_size: few; d_call: -; cdr3_length: 13; cdr3_aa: CASSLLFHAGAFF; cdr3_nt: TGTGCCAGCAGTTTGCTCTTCCACGCTGGGGCTTTCTTT
v_call: TRBV7-2; j_call: TRBJ2-1; clone_size: -; d_call: TRBD2; cdr3_length: 16; cdr3_aa: CASSLAPSGRRNEQFF; cdr3_nt: TGTGCCAGCAGCTTAGCTCCTAGCGGGAGACGGAATGAGCAGTTCTTC
v_call: TRBV6-2/TRBV6-3; j_call: TRBJ2-7; clone_size: -; d_call: TRBD1; cdr3_length: 15; cdr3_aa: CASRQAGTADYEQYF; cdr3_nt: TGTGCCAGCAGACAAGCCGGGACAGCAGACTACGAGCAGTACTTC
v_call: TRBV7-9; j_call: TRBJ2-1; clone_size: -; d_call: -; cdr3_length: 15; cdr3_aa: CASSPMRPSYNEQFF; cdr3_nt: TGTGCCAGCAGCCCCATGCGGCCCTCCTACAATGAGCAGTTCTTC
v_call: TRBV10-3; j_call: TRBJ2-5; clone_size: -; d_call: -; cdr3_length: 14; cdr3_aa: CASKAGQLQETQYF; cdr3_nt: TGTGCCTCGAAAGCGGGCCAACTCCAAGAGACCCAGTACTTC
v_call: TRBV12-3/TRBV12-4; j_call: TRBJ2-1; clone_size: few; d_call: -; cdr3_length: 15; cdr3_aa: CASSLGGNSYNEQFF; cdr3_nt: TGTGCCAGCAGTTTAGGTGGAAACTCCTACAATGAGCAGTTCTTC
v_call: TRBV6-2/TRBV6-3; j_call: TRBJ1-1; clone_size: -; d_call: -; cdr3_length: 15; cdr3_aa: CASSSPTGVINEAFF; cdr3_nt: TGTGCCAGCAGCTCCCCGACAGGCGTTATAAATGAAGCTTTCTTT
v_call: TRBV24-1; j_call: TRBJ2-1; clone_size: few; d_call: -; cdr3_length: 14; cdr3_aa: CATSDPISYNEQFF; cdr3_nt: TGTGCCACCAGTGACCCCATTAGCTACAATGAGCAGTTCTTC
v_call: TRBV7-9; j_call: TRBJ1-1; clone_size: few; d_call: -; cdr3_length: 13; cdr3_aa: CASSRRGLTEAFF; cdr3_nt: TGTGCCAGCAGCCGCAGGGGTTTAACTGAAGCTTTCTTT
v_call: TRBV19; j_call: TRBJ1-5; clone_size: few; d_call: -; cdr3_length: 16; cdr3_aa: CASSSRRGAGNQPQHF; cdr3_nt: TGTGCCAGTAGTTCCAGGCGGGGGGCTGGCAATCAGCCCCAGCATTTT
v_call: TRBV20-1; j_call: TRBJ1-6; clone_size: -; d_call: -; cdr3_length: 16; cdr3_aa: CSASAQFSSYNSPLHF; cdr3_nt: TGCAGTGCTAGCGCCCAGTTTAGCTCCTATAATTCACCCCTCCACTTT
v_call: TRBV11-3; j_call: TRBJ2-2; clone_size: -; d_call: -; cdr3_length: 14; cdr3_aa: CASSLEGDVGELFF; cdr3_nt: TGTGCCAGCAGCTTAGAGGGGGATGTCGGGGAGCTGTTTTTT
v_call: TRBV7-9; j_call: TRBJ1-1; clone_size: -; d_call: TRBD1; cdr3_length: 14; cdr3_aa: CASSLEGQGAEAFF; cdr3_nt: TGTGCCAGCAGCTTGGAGGGACAGGGGGCTGAAGCTTTCTTT
v_call: TRBV28; j_call: TRBJ2-5; clone_size: -; d_call: -; cdr3_length: 16; cdr3_aa: CASSFWGETREETQYF; cdr3_nt: TGTGCCAGCAGTTTTTGGGGGGAGACTCGAGAAGAGACCCAGTACTTC
v_call: TRBV24-1; j_call: TRBJ1-2; clone_size: few; d_call: -; cdr3_length: 13; cdr3_aa: CATSDPGIYGYTF; cdr3_nt: TGTGCCACCAGTGACCCTGGGATCTATGGCTACACCTTC
v_call: TRBV6-5; j_call: TRBJ2-4; clone_size: -; d_call: -; cdr3_length: 14; cdr3_aa: CASSQDRRGNIQYF; cdr3_nt: TGTGCCAGCAGTCAGGACAGACGTGGTAACATTCAGTACTTC
v_call: TRBV5-1; j_call: TRBJ2-1; clone_size: few; d_call: TRBD2; cdr3_length: 15; cdr3_aa: CASSLVLAGYYEQFF; cdr3_nt: TGCGCCAGCAGCTTGGTCCTAGCGGGATATTATGAGCAGTTCTTC
v_call: TRBV9; j_call: TRBJ2-3; clone_size: few; d_call: TRBD2; cdr3_length: 16; cdr3_aa: CASSVAGGRSTDTQYF; cdr3_nt: TGTGCCAGCAGCGTAGCGGGCGGGAGGAGCACAGATACGCAGTATTTT
v_call: TRBV7-2; j_call: TRBJ2-3; clone_size: -; d_call: -; cdr3_length: 16; cdr3_aa: CASSLGASRVTDTQYF; cdr3_nt: TGTGCCAGCAGCTTAGGCGCATCCCGAGTCACAGATACGCAGTATTTT
v_call: TRBV5-4; j_call: TRBJ1-2; clone_size: -; d_call: TRBD1; cdr3_length: 18; cdr3_aa: CASSLRPPRDRAMNGYTF; cdr3_nt: TGTGCCAGCAGCTTGCGGCCTCCCAGGGACAGGGCAATGAATGGCTACACCTTC
v_call: TRBV28; j_call: TRBJ2-5; clone_size: few; d_call: TRBD2; cdr3_length: 11; cdr3_aa: CASSGSETQYF; cdr3_nt: TGTGCCTCTAGCGGGAGTGAGACCCAGTACTTC
v_call: TRBV3-1; j_call: TRBJ1-5; clone_size: -; d_call: -; cdr3_length: 11; cdr3_aa: CASSHNQPQHF; cdr3_nt: TGTGCCAGCAGCCATAATCAGCCCCAGCATTTT
v_call: TRBV20-1; j_call: TRBJ1-5; clone_size: few; d_call: -; cdr3_length: 15; cdr3_aa: CSATPGASRNQPQHF; cdr3_nt: TGCAGTGCCACACCAGGGGCATCTAGGAATCAGCCCCAGCATTTT
v_call: TRBV3-1; j_call: TRBJ2-7; clone_size: -; d_call: TRBD2; cdr3_length: 15; cdr3_aa: CASSQVREFRYEQYF; cdr3_nt: TGTGCCAGCAGCCAAGTGCGGGAGTTTCGGTACGAGCAGTACTTC
v_call: TRBV18; j_call: TRBJ2-7; clone_size: -; d_call: TRBD1; cdr3_length: 13; cdr3_aa: CASSPGTGYEQYF; cdr3_nt: TGTGCCAGCTCACCCGGGACAGGGTACGAGCAGTACTTC
v_call: TRBV7-7; j_call: TRBJ1-5; clone_size: many; d_call: -; cdr3_length: 10; cdr3_aa: CASSLNRQHF; cdr3_nt: TGTGCCAGCAGCTTAAACAGACAGCATTTT
v_call: TRBV7-2; j_call: TRBJ1-4; clone_size: -; d_call: -; cdr3_length: 15; cdr3_aa: CASSLDPHRDEKLFF; cdr3_nt: TGTGCCAGCAGCCTTGACCCCCATCGGGATGAAAAACTGTTTTTT